These 19 T cell receptor beta chains were sequenced from one sample in a study of T cell responses to AZD1222 COVID-19 vaccine. TCRdb keeps only in-frame clones here, not all; method: immunoSEQ multiplex PCR. The table shows fewer than 250,000 clones, with almost 95% occurring only once. The material was peripheral blood, obtained on day 0 of AZD1222 vaccination. Receptors originate from an adult in good health.

The rearrangement uses TRBV4-1 and TRBJ2-1; the D gene is possibly TRBD2 (6 bases). Germline V gives CDR1 MGHRA, CDR2 YSYEKL. V was clipped by 2 bases and J by 4 bases, with 15 bases between them. The CDR3 contains 16 residues. CDR3 bases: TGCGCCAGCAGCCAATTCGTGGGCGGGGTGTACAATGAGCAGTTCTTC. It encodes CASSQFVGGVYNEQFF.

The CDR3 is CASSGSGGRDTQYF. The CDR3, as DNA: TGTGCCAGCAGTGGTAGCGGGGGCCGAGATACGCAGTATTTT. The rearrangement joins TRBV2 to TRBJ2-3, with 9 bases lining up with TRBD2. The germline V gene has CDR1 SNHLY and CDR2 FYNNEI. V shed 4 bases and J 5 bases; nucleotides not matched to a gene: 4. The CDR3 length is 14 residues.

The V call is TRBV5-1, the J call TRBJ2-3; D might be TRBD1 (6 bases). The germline V and J ends were trimmed by 6 bases and 6 bases, with 11 bases remaining between them. Germline V gives CDR1 SGHRS, CDR2 YFSETQ. The CDR3 is 12 amino acids. CDR3 sequence (DNA): TGCGCCAGCAACAGGGACATTGATACGCAGTATTTT. This gives the protein CASNRDIDTQYF.

Worth noting for this clone: A read error may be the cause here, since a much bigger clone is one base away. Other DNA variants within this sample encode the same CDR3. The chain is built from TRBV6-6 and TRBJ1-4, with D perhaps matching TRBD1 (6 bases). Germline CDR1 MNHNY, CDR2 SVGAGI (reference sequence). CDR3 length: 15 residues. Trimming stripped 3 bases from V and 5 bases from J, with 13 bases between. Here the CDR3 reads CASSYVLGGNEKLFF. The CDR3 DNA reads as TGTGCCAGCAGTTATGTCCTCGGGGGCAATGAAAAACTGTTTTTT.

The chain links TRBV7-3 to TRBJ2-1; 9 bases are shared with TRBD1. Germline trimming cut 5 bases from V and 6 bases from J; bases unmatched to any gene: 8. The germline CDR1 and CDR2 sequences are SGHTA and FQGTGA. The CDR3 extends over 15 amino acids. CDR3 in DNA: TGTGCCAGCAGCGTGACAGGGGGGTATGGCAATGAGCAGTTCTTC. It codes for CASSVTGGYGNEQFF. Full variable domain (missing parts from reference TRBV7-3 and TRBJ2-1): GAGVSQTPSNKVTEKGKYVELRCDPISGHTALYWYRQSLGQGPEFLIYFQGTGAADDSGLPNDRFFAVRPEGSVSTLKIQRTERGDSAVYLCASSVTGGYGNEQFFGPGTRLTVL.

The rearrangement joins TRBV6-5 to TRBJ1-5; TRBD1 matches at 10 bases. Germline loops: CDR1 MNHEY, CDR2 SVGAGI. The V gene end was trimmed by 0 bases and the J gene end by 5 bases; junction bases not matched to a gene: 4. The CDR3 contains 16 residues. In DNA, the CDR3 is TGTGCCAGCAGTTACTCTGGGACAGGGGCGCATCAGCCCCAGCATTTT. Its translation is CASSYSGTGAHQPQHF.

CDR3 nucleotides: TGTGCCAGCAGCCAGGCTAGCGGGGTTGGGGAGCAGTACTTC. Residues: CASSQASGVGEQYF. The rearrangement joins TRBV3-1 (or the pseudogene TRBV3-2) to TRBJ2-7; TRBD2 matches 9 bases. The junction had 7 bases not matched to a gene; V was cut back by 3 bases and J by 7 bases. The length of the CDR3 is 14 residues. Germline values: CDR1 LGHDT, CDR2 YNNKEL (reference sequence).

The chain recombines TRBV20-1 with TRBJ2-5; perhaps D is TRBD1 or TRBD2 (6 bases each). The CDR3 is 10 amino acids. Trimming left V 8 bases short and J 7 bases short, with 11 bases between. CDR1 and CDR2 from the germline V gene are DFQATT and SNEGSKA (reference sequence). CDR3 region: CSSGAGTQYF. For the CDR3, the DNA is TGCAGTTCGGGGGCGGGGACCCAGTACTTC.

This chain joins TRBV18 and TRBJ2-7; TRBD1 aligns across 7 bases. The CDR3 length is 13 residues. The V segment lost 3 bases and the J segment 2 bases; nucleotides outside the gene matches: 1. Germline CDR1 KGHSH, CDR2 LQKENI. The CDR3 nucleotides are TGTGCCAGCTCACCTCAGGGGGCCTACGAGCAGTACTTC. Translation: CASSPQGAYEQYF. The full variable domain, its missing parts supplied by reference TRBV18 and TRBJ2-7, is NAGVMQNPRHLVRRRGQEARLRCSPMKGHSHVYWYRQLPEEGLKFMVYLQKENIIDESGMPKERFSAEFPKEGPSILRIQQVVRGDSAAYFCASSPQGAYEQYFGPGTRLTVT.

The rearrangement links TRBV5-4 to TRBJ2-3, with D uncertain. Germline CDR1 reads SGHNT; CDR2 reads YYREEE (reference sequence). The CDR3 contains 13 residues. Trimming left V 0 bases short and J 0 bases short, with 2 bases between. The DNA of the CDR3 is TGTGCCAGCAGCTTGGTCAGCACAGATACGCAGTATTTT. This sequence encodes CASSLVSTDTQYF.

The chain uses TRBV12-3 or TRBV12-4 and TRBJ2-3, with a possible D match to TRBD2 (5 bases). V lost 4 bases, J lost 6 bases, and 5 bases lay in between. CDR3 size: 11 residues. The CDR3 DNA reads as TGTGCCAGCAGTTGGAGGGATACGCAGTATTTT. As protein: CASSWRDTQYF.

The chain uses TRBV3-1 (or the pseudogene TRBV3-2) and TRBJ2-5; 14 nucleotides align to TRBD2. The V and J ends lost 4 bases and 5 bases, in that order; junction bases with no gene match: 6. Per germline, CDR1 LGHDT and CDR2 YNNKEL (reference sequence). The CDR3 has 16 residues. This CDR3 is CASSLWTSGGLETQYF. CDR3 DNA: TGTGCCAGCAGCCTATGGACTAGCGGGGGGCTTGAGACCCAGTACTTC.

The chain links TRBV7-6 to TRBJ2-6; D may be TRBD1 or TRBD2 (5 bases each). V lost 1 base and J lost 0, with 10 bases in between. Germline V CDR1 and CDR2: SGHVS, FNYEAQ. The CDR3 is made up of 17 amino acids. The CDR3 coding sequence is TGTGCCAGCAGCTTAGGGGAGACAGTCTCTGGGGCCAACGTCCTGACTTTC. Its protein is CASSLGETVSGANVLTF.

The rearrangement links TRBV7-9 to TRBJ1-2; D is unclear. The CDR3 covers 13 residues. The germline gives CDR1 SEHNR, CDR2 FQNEAQ (reference sequence). Deletions cut 1 base from V and 4 bases from J, with 7 bases between. In DNA form, the CDR3 reads TGTGCCAGCAGCTTAGGGGGTAGCTATGGCTACACCTTC. Residues: CASSLGGSYGYTF.

The V call is TRBV5-1, the J call TRBJ2-2; no reliable D call. This CDR3 is built from 13 residues. V was trimmed by 0 bases and J by 4 bases, leaving 4 bases between them. Germline V gene lookup returns CDR1 SGHRS and CDR2 YFSETQ. The CDR3 DNA follows: TGCGCCAGCAGCTTGGATAGCACCGGGGAGCTGTTTTTT. Its translation is CASSLDSTGELFF.

This chain connects TRBV4-2 to TRBJ2-2; D is unresolved. V lost 4 bases, J lost 0 bases, and 9 bases lay in between. This CDR3 has 15 amino acids. Germline V gives CDR1 LGHNA, CDR2 YNFKEQ. CDR3 bases: TGTGCCAGCAGCCCCCCGGCGGCGAACACCGGGGAGCTGTTTTTT. Translated, it gives CASSPPAANTGELFF.

J is TRBJ2-7 and V is TRBV4-3, with TRBD2 matching over 9 bases. This CDR3 is 15 amino acids long. V trimming: 3 bases; J trimming: 3 bases; junction bases outside the gene matches: 6. Germline lookup yields CDR1 LGHNA and CDR2 YSLEER. This CDR3 is CASSHLAGRGYEQYF. The CDR3 DNA is TGCGCCAGCAGCCATCTAGCGGGGAGGGGCTACGAGCAGTACTTC.

The chain uses TRBV5-1 and TRBJ2-6; D is unresolved. Germline V gene sequence: CDR1 SGHRS, CDR2 YFSETQ. The V end was cut by 1 base, the J end by 4 bases, with 6 bases between. The CDR3 has 14 amino acids. For the CDR3, the DNA is TGCGCCAGCAGCTTGTTATCAGGGGCCAACGTCCTGACTTTC. Its protein is CASSLLSGANVLTF.

The rearrangement links TRBV18 to TRBJ1-2; D may be TRBD1 (6 bases). Germline V gene sequence: CDR1 KGHSH, CDR2 LQKENI. CDR3 length equals 12 residues. V shed 3 bases and J shed 12 bases, with 14 bases lying between them. The CDR3 coding sequence is TGTGCCAGCTCACCGTCGGACAGCTCAAACACCTTC. Translation gives CASSPSDSSNTF.